What follows is one TCR beta chain and its context. Specified time point: persistent/refractory GD, antithyroid drugs over 5 years with positive TRAb. The TCR library was made from RNA extracted from PBMCs. The authors drew patients from an endocrinology department in Xi'an, China. The data are from a study of regulatory T cells in long-lasting Graves disease. Trimming cost V 1 base and J 4 bases, with 12 bases left between them. The germline V gene encodes CDR1 SGHRS and CDR2 YFSETQ. The CDR3 has 15 amino acids. According to the study, TCR beta libraries were built with iRepertoire HTBI primers and CDR3-region Arm-PCR. In the original analysis: Looking across samples, the authors found approximately 60 TRBV and 12 to 15 TRBJ segments. TCRdb reprocessed the multiplex PCR reads with MiXCR, giving one entry per CDR3 protein. The V and J calls reflect TCRdb's pipeline rather than the authors' work. The data show 430,000 or so distinct CDR3 sequences, with around 23% seen just once and roughly an eighth held by the top ten.

The chain joins TRBV5-1 to TRBJ2-4; D possibly corresponds to TRBD2 (6 bases). Sequencing was performed on peripheral blood mononuclear cells (PBMCs), taken when the disease was refractory, from a patient treated with antithyroid drugs. The clonotype comes from a female donor with Graves disease. The CDR3 nucleotides are TGCGCCAGCAGCTTGAACTTGGGGGGAAAAAACATTCAGTACTTC. This encodes CASSLNLGGKNIQYF.